What follows are 5 T cell receptor beta chains derived from one specimen sequenced in a study of CD4 T cells in relation to SARS-CoV-2 and coronaviruses. No cognate antigen is known for these TCRs. Unexposed donor CD4+ T cells date from about 2011-2018, before the COVID-19 pandemic. Isolation of CD4+ T cells took place after roughly nine days in culture. Profiled with immunoSEQ multiplex PCR; TCRdb holds only in-frame clones, not every one. Of 18,000 or so clones in the sample, approximately 80% were seen once. The sample was CD4+ T cells from PBMCs, cultured in vitro. The receptors originated from a human donor in good health.

The chain employs TRBV9 and TRBJ2-1; the D call may be TRBD1 or TRBD2 (5 bases each). Germline V gene lookup returns CDR1 SGDLS and CDR2 YYNGEE. Trimming pared 3 bases from V and 6 bases from J, leaving 22 bases between. This CDR3 is built from 17 residues. CDR3 protein: CASSASFGAALLNEQFF. As DNA, the CDR3 is TGTGCCAGCAGCGCCTCGTTCGGGGCGGCCCTCCTCAATGAGCAGTTCTTC.

The chain carries TRBV5-4 and TRBJ1-5; 10 bases are a match to TRBD1. J lost 2 bases, V lost 4 bases, and 6 bases had no gene match. Germline CDR1 is SGHNT and CDR2 is YYREEE (reference sequence). This CDR3 spans 16 amino acids. In nucleotides, the CDR3 is TGTGCCAGCAGCCGCTGGACAGGGGGTGGCAATCAGCCCCAGCATTTT. It is translated as CASSRWTGGGNQPQHF.

The gene calls are TRBV19 and TRBJ1-3; D remains unclear. The ends were cut back, 7 bases at V and 0 bases at J, with 19 bases in the middle. Germline values: CDR1 LNHDA, CDR2 SQIVND (reference sequence). This CDR3 has 17 amino acids. Here the CDR3 reads CASTLSRDTFSGNTIYF. The CDR3 DNA reads as TGTGCCAGTACCCTATCACGAGATACATTCTCTGGAAACACCATATATTTT.

This chain joins TRBV2 and TRBJ2-3, with 8 bases aligning to TRBD2. The CDR3 is 17 amino acids. The J segment lost 0 bases and the V segment lost 4 bases, leaving 9 bases of the junction unmatched. The V gene's germline CDR1 is SNHLY and CDR2 FYNNEI. CDR3 nucleotides: TGTGCCAGCAGTGGATCCCTAGCGGGCTATAGCACAGATACGCAGTATTTT. This encodes CASSGSLAGYSTDTQYF.

This chain connects TRBV5-4 to TRBJ2-5, with 10 nucleotides matching TRBD1. CDR3 length: 14 amino acids. Per the germline V gene, CDR1 is SGHNT and CDR2 is YYREEE (reference sequence). J lost 5 bases, V lost 4 bases, and 5 bases had no gene match. The CDR3 region is CASSLDRGYETQYF. The CDR3 region has the DNA TGTGCCAGCAGCCTGGACAGGGGGTATGAGACCCAGTACTTC.